Detailed here is one T cell receptor (beta chain). This sample was included in a study of blood T cell repertoires in COVID-19. Overall study context: Sites across the United States, Italy and Spain contributed samples from acute and convalescent COVID-19.

Per the original data handling: Scientists estimated how many nucleated cells there were by amplifying reference gene primers. The protocol was immunoSEQ multiplex PCR, while the TCRdb copy is restricted to in-frame clones and leaves out a portion. That table gives V, J and clone size, and the DNA gave D and trimming. The table includes about 98,000 clones, approximately 92% detected once. The specimen was peripheral blood. The receptor was isolated from a man aged 18 to 35 with acute or convalescent COVID-19.

CDR3 coding DNA: TGTGCCAGCAGCTTATTGGGGCAGGGCCTCGGCGGGGAGCTGTTTTTT. Its protein product is CASSLLGQGLGGELFF. J is TRBJ2-2 and V is TRBV7-7; TRBD1 is a possible D gene (5 bases). This CDR3 comprises 16 residues. Trimming shortened V by 2 bases and J by 7 bases, and 17 bases separated the two germline ends. The germline V gene encodes CDR1 SSHAT and CDR2 FNYEAQ (reference sequence).